This T cell receptor beta chain is from a study of T cell changes during pregnancy in multiple sclerosis. V lost 3 bases, J lost 7 bases, and 5 bases stayed unmatched. The CDR3 contains 14 residues. The germline V gene encodes CDR1 SEHNR and CDR2 FQNEAQ (reference sequence). Profiling relied on immunoSEQ multiplex PCR, and the TCRdb table lists in-frame clones only, not all of them. In the table there are tens of thousands of clones, 93% of which are singletons. The J gene is TRBJ2-1, the V gene TRBV7-9; the match to TRBD1 covers 8 bases. Sequences were derived from peripheral blood, sampled in the second trimester of pregnancy. The TCR originated in a female donor with multiple sclerosis, enrolled in a pregnancy study. Written as DNA, the CDR3 is TGTGCCAGCAGCTTTTTCACAGGGGGGAATGAGCAGTTCTTC. It codes for CASSFFTGGNEQFF.